In this sample, the clone carrying this T cell receptor (beta chain) turned up many times. The authors made TCR cDNA by 5'RACE template switching, adding a universal primer site and UMIs. TCRdb reprocessed the 5' RACE reads with MiXCR, giving one entry per CDR3 protein. This table has about 32,000 distinct CDR3 sequences, 5% to 8.5% appearing once. This entry belongs to a study of T cells after yellow fever vaccination. Trimming left V 3 bases short and J 6 bases short, with 10 bases between. Looked up from germline, CDR1 is SGHAT and CDR2 is FQNNGV. This CDR3 has 13 amino acids. Overall study findings and caveats: Most clones from primary vaccination were detected again post-booster (just under 97% CD4, 88% CD8).

The sequence was obtained from a man between 18 and 35 years old who received the YFV17D yellow fever vaccine. The chain combines TRBV11-2 with TRBJ2-3; D gene uncertain. The sequencing used PBMCs, either bulk or a sorted T-cell subset (CD4+, CD8+, memory, or dextramer-sorted; not recorded which), collected on the day of the first yellow fever vaccination. The CDR3 loop is CASSLAYLDTQYF. For the CDR3, the DNA is TGTGCCAGCAGCTTGGCGTACCTGGATACGCAGTATTTT.